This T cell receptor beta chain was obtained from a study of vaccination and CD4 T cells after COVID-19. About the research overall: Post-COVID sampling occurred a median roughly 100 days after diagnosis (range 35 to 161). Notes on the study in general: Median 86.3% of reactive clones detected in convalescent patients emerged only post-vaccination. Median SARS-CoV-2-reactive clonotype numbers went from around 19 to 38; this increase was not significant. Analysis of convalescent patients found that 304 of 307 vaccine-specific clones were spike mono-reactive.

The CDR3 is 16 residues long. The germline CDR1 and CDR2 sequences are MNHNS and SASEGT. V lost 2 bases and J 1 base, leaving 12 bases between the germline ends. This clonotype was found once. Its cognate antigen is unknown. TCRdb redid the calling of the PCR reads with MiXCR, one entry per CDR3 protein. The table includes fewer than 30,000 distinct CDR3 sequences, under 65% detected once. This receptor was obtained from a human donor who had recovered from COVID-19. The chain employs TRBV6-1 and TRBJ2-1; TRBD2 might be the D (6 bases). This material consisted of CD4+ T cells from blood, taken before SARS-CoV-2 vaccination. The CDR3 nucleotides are TGTGCCAGCAGTGAATCCCTGGCGGGATCCTACAATGAGCAGTTCTTC. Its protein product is CASSESLAGSYNEQFF.